This T cell receptor beta chain was documented in a study of cytomegalovirus exposure and HLA in healthy donors. About this clone itself: Its antigen is unknown.

The CDR3 runs to 15 residues. Germline V gene lookup returns CDR1 MNHEY and CDR2 SMNVEV (reference sequence). The V end lost 4 bases, the J end lost 1 base, and 14 bases lay between the germline ends. The study's findings and limits: The authors enumerated roughly 180 TCR beta chains as linked to cytomegalovirus.

Donors were drawn from the approximately 120-subject validation cohort, separate from the roughly 670-subject first cohort. The assay was immunoSEQ multiplex PCR, and TCRdb's table has in-frame clones only and misses some. The sample records around 250,000 clones, less than 95% being singletons. The TCR was taken from a woman between 25 and 40 years old in good health and CMV-seronegative. The chain combines TRBV27 with TRBJ2-7; a weak D match, TRBD1 (6 bases). Sequenced input: PBMCs. The CDR3 region has the DNA TGTGCCAGCAGTTCTCCGGGACAAAAATCCTACGAGCAGTACTTC. It encodes CASSSPGQKSYEQYF.